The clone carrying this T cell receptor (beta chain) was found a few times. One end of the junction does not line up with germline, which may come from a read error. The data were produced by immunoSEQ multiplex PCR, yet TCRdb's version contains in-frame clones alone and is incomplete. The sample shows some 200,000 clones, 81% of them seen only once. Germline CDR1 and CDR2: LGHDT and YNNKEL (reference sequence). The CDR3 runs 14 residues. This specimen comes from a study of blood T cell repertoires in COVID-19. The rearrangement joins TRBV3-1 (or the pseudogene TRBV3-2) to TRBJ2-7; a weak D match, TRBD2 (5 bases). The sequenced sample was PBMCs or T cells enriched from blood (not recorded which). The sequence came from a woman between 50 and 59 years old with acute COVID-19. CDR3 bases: TGTGCCAGCAGCCAAGACTCGGGGTCCTCCGAGCAGTACTTC. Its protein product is CASSQDSGSSEQYF.